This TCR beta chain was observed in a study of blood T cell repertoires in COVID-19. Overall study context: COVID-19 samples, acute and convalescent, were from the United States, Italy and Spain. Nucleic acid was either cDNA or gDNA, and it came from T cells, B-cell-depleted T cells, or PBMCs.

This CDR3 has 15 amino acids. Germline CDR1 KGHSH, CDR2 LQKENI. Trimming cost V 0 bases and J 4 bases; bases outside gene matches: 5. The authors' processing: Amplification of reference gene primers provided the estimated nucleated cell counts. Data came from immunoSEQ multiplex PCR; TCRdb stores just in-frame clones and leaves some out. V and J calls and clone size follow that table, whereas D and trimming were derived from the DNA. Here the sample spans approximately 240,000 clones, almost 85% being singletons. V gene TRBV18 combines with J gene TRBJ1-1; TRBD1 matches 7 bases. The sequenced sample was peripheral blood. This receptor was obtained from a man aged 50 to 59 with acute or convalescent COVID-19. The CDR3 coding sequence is TGTGCCAGCTCACCACCAAAGGGGGCGGGCACTGAAGCTTTCTTT. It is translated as CASSPPKGAGTEAFF.